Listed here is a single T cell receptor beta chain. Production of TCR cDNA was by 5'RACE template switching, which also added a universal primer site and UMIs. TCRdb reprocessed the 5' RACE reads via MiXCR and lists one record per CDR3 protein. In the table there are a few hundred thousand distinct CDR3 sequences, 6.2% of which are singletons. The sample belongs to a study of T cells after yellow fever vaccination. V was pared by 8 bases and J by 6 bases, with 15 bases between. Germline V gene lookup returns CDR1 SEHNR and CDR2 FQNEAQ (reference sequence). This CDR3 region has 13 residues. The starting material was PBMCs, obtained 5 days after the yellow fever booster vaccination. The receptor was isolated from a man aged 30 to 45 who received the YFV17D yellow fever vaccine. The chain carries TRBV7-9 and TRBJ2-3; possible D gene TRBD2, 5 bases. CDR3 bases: TGTGCCAGCGGCTCCGGACTTTTTGATACGCAGTATTTT. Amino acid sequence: CASGSGLFDTQYF.